The text below deals with one TCR beta chain. Its antigen remains unidentified. CDR1 and CDR2 (germline): SGHDT, YYEEEE. Germline trimming cut 3 bases from V and 5 bases from J; bases unmatched to any gene: 4. The CDR3 covers 13 residues. This specimen comes from a study of T cell responses to AZD1222 COVID-19 vaccine. Points from the study as a whole: Spike-spanning, vaccine-associated CD4 TCRs were dominant at 160-218 and 743-854. White British donors predominated, females outnumbered males, and clonal diversity was possibly underestimated. As reported, nearly half of all spike-specific TCRs target variant regions that are unmutated. Only a handful of AZD1222 recipients, more than 5 in all, had baseline seropositivity.

Sequenced by immunoSEQ multiplex PCR; TCRdb stores in-frame clones only, minus some. The sample has about 120,000 clones, approximately 89% seen once. The source was peripheral blood, collected on day 0 of AZD1222 vaccination. J is TRBJ1-2 and V is TRBV5-6; 7 bases fit TRBD1. This sequence was found in an adult in good health. The DNA of the CDR3 is TGTGCCAGCAGCTGGGGGACAGCATATGGCTACACCTTC. It codes for CASSWGTAYGYTF.